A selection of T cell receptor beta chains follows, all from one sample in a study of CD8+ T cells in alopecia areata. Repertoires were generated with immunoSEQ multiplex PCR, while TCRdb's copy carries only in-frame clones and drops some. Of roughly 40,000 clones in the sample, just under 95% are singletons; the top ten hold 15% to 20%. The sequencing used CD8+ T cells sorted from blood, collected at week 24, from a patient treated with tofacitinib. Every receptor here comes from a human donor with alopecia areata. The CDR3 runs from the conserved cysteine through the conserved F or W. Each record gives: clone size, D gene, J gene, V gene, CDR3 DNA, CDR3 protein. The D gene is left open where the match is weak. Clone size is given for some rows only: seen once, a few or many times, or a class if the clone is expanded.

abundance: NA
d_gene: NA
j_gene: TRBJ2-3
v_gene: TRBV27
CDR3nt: TGTGCCAGCAGTCTCTCGTTAGCCTCGGATACGCAGTATTTT
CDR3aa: CASSLSLASDTQYF

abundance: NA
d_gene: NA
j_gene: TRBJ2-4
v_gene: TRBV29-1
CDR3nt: TGCAGCGTTGAAGAGGGACGCAAAAACATTCAGTACTTC
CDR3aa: CSVEEGRKNIQYF

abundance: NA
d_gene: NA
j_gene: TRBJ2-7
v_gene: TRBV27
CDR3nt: TGTGCCAGCAGAAGGAGTGGGGCAGCCTACGAGCAGTACTTC
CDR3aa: CASRRSGAAYEQYF

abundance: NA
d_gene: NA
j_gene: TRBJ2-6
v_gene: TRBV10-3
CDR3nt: TGTGCCATCAGTGAGTCGAACGCAGGGGACTATGGGGCCAACGTCCTGACTTTC
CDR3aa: CAISESNAGDYGANVLTF

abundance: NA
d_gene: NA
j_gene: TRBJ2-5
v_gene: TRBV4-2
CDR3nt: TGTGCCAGCAGCCAATGGGGGGGCGGCGAGACCCAGTACTTC
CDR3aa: CASSQWGGGETQYF

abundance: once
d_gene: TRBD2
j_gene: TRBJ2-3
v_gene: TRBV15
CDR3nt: TGTGCCACCAGCAGAGATGCTAGCGGGAGCACAGATACGCAGTATTTT
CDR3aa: CATSRDASGSTDTQYF

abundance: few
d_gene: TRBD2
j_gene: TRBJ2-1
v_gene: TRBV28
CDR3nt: TGTGCCAGCAGATCGACTAGCGGGGGGGACTCCTACAATGAGCAGTTCTTC
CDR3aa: CASRSTSGGDSYNEQFF

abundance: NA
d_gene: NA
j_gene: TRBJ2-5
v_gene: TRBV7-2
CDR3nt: TGTGCCAGCAGCCCCCCAGCGGGCAGGGAGACCCAGTACTTC
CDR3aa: CASSPPAGRETQYF

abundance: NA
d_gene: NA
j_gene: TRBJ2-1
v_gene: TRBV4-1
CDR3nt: TGCGCCAGCAGCCAGGAGACAGGGATCTATGGGAGGTACTCTGGAAATGAGCAGTTCTTC
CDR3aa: CASSQETGIYGRYSGNEQFF

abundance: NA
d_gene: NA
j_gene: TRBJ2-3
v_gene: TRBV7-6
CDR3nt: TGTGCCAGCAGCTTGGGCGGTACGCAGTATTTT
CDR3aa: CASSLGGTQYF

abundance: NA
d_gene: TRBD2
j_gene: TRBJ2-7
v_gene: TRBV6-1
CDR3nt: TGTGCCAGCAGTGCTCGGACTAGCGGGGGCACCACGGACTTTTACGAGCAGTACTTC
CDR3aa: CASSARTSGGTTDFYEQYF

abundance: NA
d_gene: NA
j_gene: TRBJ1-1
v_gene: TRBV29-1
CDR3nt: TGCAGCGTTGAAGCATACACTGAAGCTTTCTTT
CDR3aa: CSVEAYTEAFF

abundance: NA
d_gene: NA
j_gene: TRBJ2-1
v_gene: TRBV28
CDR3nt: TGTGCCAGCAGTTTACAAGAGACAGCGGCTTGGGATGAGCAGTTCTTC
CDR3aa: CASSLQETAAWDEQFF

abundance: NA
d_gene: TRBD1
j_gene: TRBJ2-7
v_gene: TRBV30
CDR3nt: TGTGCCTGGGGTGACAGGGGGAACCCATACGAGCAGTACTTC
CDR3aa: CAWGDRGNPYEQYF

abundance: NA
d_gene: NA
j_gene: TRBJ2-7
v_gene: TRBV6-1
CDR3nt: TGTGCCAGCAGTGAAGTAATCCCCACAGAATACGAGCAGTACTTC
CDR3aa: CASSEVIPTEYEQYF

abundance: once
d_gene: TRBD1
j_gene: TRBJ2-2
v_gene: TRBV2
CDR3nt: TGTGCCAGCAGTGCGGACAGGGGGCCATCCGGGGAGCTGTTTTTT
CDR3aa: CASSADRGPSGELFF

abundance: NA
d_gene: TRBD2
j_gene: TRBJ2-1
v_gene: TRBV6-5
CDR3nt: TGTGCCAGCAACTCCGGGACTAGCGTTTACAATGAGCAGTTCTTC
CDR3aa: CASNSGTSVYNEQFF

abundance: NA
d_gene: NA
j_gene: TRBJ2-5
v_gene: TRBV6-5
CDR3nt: TGTGCCAGCAGCCCGGGAGAGACCCAGTACTTC
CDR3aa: CASSPGETQYF

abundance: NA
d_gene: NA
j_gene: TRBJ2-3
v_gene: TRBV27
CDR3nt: TGTGCCAGCAGTTTCATGCGGGCTGGTACGCAGTATTTT
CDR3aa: CASSFMRAGTQYF

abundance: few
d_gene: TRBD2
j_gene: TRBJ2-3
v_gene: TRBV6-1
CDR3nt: TGTGCCAGCAGTGAAGCATTAGCGGGGGGAGGAAGCACAGATACGCAGTATTTT
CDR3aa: CASSEALAGGGSTDTQYF

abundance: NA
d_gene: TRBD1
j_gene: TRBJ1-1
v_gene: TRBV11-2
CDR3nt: TGTGCCAGCAGCCTGGGGACAGGCGCTTTCTTT
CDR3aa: CASSLGTGAFF

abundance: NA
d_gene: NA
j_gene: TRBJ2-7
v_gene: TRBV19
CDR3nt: TGTGCCAGTGGCGGGACCTACGAGCAGTACTTC
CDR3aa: CASGGTYEQYF

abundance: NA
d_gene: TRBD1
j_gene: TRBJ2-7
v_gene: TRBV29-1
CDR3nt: TGCAGCGTTGAAGACCCCGGGACAGAAGGCGGCGAGCAGTACTTC
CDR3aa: CSVEDPGTEGGEQYF

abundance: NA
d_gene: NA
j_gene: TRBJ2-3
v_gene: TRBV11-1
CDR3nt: TGTGCCAGCAGCTCGGACCTCCTCCAGGCAGATACGCAGTATTTT
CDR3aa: CASSSDLLQADTQYF

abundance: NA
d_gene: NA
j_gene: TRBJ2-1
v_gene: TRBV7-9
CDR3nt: TGTGCCAGCAGCTGGGGGGTCTACGGCTACGATGAGCAGTTCTTC
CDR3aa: CASSWGVYGYDEQFF

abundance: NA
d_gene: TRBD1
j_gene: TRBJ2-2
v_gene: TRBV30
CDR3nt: TGTGCCTGGAGTGCGGAGGACAGGAGATTCGGGGAGCTGTTTTTT
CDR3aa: CAWSAEDRRFGELFF

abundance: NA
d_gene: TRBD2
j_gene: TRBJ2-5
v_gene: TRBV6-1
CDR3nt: TGTGCCAGCAGTGAATCCGGCGGGGGGGGGAGGGAGACCCAGTACTTC
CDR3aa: CASSESGGGGRETQYF

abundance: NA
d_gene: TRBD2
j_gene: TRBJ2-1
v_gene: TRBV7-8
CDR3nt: TGTGCCAGCAGCGCGATCCTAGCGGGGGGAAACAATGAGCAGTTCTTC
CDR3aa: CASSAILAGGNNEQFF

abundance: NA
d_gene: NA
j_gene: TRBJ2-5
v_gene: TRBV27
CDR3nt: TGTGCCAGCAGTCCCGGACTAACAGTGTTCGAGACCCAGTACTTC
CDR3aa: CASSPGLTVFETQYF

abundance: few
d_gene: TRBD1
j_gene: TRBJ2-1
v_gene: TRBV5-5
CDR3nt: TGTGCCAGCAGCTTGGAAGGGACAGGGGGTTCCTACAATGAGCAGTTCTTC
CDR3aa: CASSLEGTGGSYNEQFF

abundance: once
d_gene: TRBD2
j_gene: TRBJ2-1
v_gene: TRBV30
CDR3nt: TGTGCCTGGAGACTAGCGGGGGGCGACAATGAGCAGTTCTTC
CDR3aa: CAWRLAGGDNEQFF

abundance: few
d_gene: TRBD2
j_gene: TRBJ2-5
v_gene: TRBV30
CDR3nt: TGTGCCTGGAGTGTGGGAGGGAACCAAGAGACCCAGTACTTC
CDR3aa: CAWSVGGNQETQYF

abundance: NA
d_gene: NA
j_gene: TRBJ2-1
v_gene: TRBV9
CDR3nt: TGTGCCAGCAATGTGGGCTACAATGAGCAGTTCTTC
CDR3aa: CASNVGYNEQFF

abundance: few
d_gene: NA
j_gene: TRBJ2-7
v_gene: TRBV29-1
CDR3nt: TGCAGCGTTGAGATAGACAGCTCCTACGAGCAGTACTTC
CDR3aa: CSVEIDSSYEQYF

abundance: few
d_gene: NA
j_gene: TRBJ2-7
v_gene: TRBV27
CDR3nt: TGTGCCAGCAGTTTAGCACAGGGTTCCTACGAGCAGTACTTC
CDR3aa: CASSLAQGSYEQYF

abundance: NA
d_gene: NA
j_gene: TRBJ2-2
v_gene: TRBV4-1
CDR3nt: TGCGCCAGCAGCCAAGACCGGGGGACCGGGGAGCTGTTTTTT
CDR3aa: CASSQDRGTGELFF

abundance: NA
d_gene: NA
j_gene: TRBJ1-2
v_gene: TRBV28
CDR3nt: TGTGCCAGCAGTTTAGGGGAGGGTCGGGACACCTTC
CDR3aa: CASSLGEGRDTF

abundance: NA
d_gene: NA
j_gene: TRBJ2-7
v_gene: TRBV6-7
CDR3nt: TGTGCCAGCAGTTTGAGGACCTACGAGCAGTACTTC
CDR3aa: CASSLRTYEQYF

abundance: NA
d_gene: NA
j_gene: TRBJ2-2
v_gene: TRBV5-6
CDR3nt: TGTGCCAGCAGCTCGGGGACTGCGGAGCTGTTTTTT
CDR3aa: CASSSGTAELFF

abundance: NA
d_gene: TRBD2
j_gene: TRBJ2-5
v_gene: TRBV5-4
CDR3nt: TGTGCCAGCAGCCATCCCTGGGGTAGCGGGGGGCCCAAAGAGCAGACCCAGTACTTC
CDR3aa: CASSHPWGSGGPKEQTQYF

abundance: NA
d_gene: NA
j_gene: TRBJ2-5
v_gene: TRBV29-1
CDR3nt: TGCAGCGTTGAGGGGAACGAAGAGACCCAGTACTTC
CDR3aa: CSVEGNEETQYF

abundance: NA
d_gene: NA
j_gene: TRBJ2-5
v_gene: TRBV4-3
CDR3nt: TGCGCCAGCAGCCAAGATCAGGGGTTGGAGACCCAGTACTTC
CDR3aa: CASSQDQGLETQYF

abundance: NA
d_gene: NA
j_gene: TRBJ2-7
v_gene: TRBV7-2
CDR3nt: TGTGCCAGCAGCCCCGGGCCCTATCCCTCCTACGAGCAGTACTTC
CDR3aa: CASSPGPYPSYEQYF

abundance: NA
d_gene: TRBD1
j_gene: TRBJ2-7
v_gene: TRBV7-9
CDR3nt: TGTGCTGAAGGACAGGACTACGAGCAGTACTTC
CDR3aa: CAEGQDYEQYF

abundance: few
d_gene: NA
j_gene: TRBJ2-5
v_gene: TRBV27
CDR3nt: TGTGCCAGCAGTCCATGGGGGGACGGATTCGGAGAGACCCAGTACTTC
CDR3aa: CASSPWGDGFGETQYF

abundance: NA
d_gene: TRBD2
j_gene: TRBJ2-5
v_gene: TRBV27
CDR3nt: TGTGCCAGCAGTCCCGCTAGCGGACCACAAGAGACCCAGTACTTC
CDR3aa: CASSPASGPQETQYF

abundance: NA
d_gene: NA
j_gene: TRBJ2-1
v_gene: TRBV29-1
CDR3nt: TGCAGCGTTGAAGGAGGCAGCGGGGAGCAGTTCTTC
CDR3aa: CSVEGGSGEQFF

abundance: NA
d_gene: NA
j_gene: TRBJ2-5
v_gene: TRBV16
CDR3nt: TGTGCCAGCAGCCAGTACAGAGATCAAGAGACCCAGTACTTC
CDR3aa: CASSQYRDQETQYF

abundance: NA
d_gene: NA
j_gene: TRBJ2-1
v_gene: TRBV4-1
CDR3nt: TGCGCCAGCAGCCATCCAGACTGGGATCCTGAGCAGTTCTTC
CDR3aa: CASSHPDWDPEQFF

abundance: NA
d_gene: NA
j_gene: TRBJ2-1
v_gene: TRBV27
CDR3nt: TGTGCCAGCAGGGACAGCTCCTACAATGAGCAGTTCTTC
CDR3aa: CASRDSSYNEQFF

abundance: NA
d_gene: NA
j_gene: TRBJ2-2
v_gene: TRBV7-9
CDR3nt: TGTGCCAGCAGCTTGTCGACCTCCAGGGAGCTGTTTTTT
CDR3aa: CASSLSTSRELFF

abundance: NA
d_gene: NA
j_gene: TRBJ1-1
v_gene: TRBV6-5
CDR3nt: TGTGCCAGCAGTTATCATGGGCCCTCAGCCGAAGCTTTCTTT
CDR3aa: CASSYHGPSAEAFF

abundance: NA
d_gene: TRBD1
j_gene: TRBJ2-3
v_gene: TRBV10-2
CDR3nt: TGCGCCAGCAGAGGGACAGGGGGCGTCCCAGCGAGCACAGATACGCAGTATTTT
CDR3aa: CASRGTGGVPASTDTQYF

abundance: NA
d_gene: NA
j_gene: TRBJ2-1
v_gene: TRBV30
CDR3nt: TGTGCCTGGAGCGTGATAGAGGATGAGCAGTTCTTC
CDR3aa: CAWSVIEDEQFF

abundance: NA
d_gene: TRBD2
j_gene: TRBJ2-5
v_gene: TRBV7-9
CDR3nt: TGTGCCAGCAGGCCCCCGGGACTAGCGGCGGAGACCCAGTACTTC
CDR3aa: CASRPPGLAAETQYF

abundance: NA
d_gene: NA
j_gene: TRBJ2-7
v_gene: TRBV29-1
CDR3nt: TGCAGCGTTGAATTAAGTGGGTCCTACGAGCAGTACTTC
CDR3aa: CSVELSGSYEQYF

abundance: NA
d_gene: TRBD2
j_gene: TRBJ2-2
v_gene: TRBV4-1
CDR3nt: TGCGCCAGCAGGACTAGCGGGGGAGGCCCGGACACCGGGGAGCTGTTTTTT
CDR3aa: CASRTSGGGPDTGELFF

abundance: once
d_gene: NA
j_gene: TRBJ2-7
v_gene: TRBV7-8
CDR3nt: TGTGCCAGCAGCGAATACAGGGCCGGGGGCGAGCAGTACTTC
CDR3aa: CASSEYRAGGEQYF